The clone carrying this T cell receptor (beta chain) was observed a single time. This entry is derived from a study of cytomegalovirus exposure and HLA in healthy donors. The PCR employed 60 Vbeta primers together with 13 Jbeta primers. Sequencing used immunoSEQ multiplex PCR; TCRdb keeps in-frame clones, though not all of them. The data show around 160,000 clones, with roughly 79% seen just once and roughly 1% held by the top ten. The sample consisted of PBMCs. The receptor's source is a woman aged 40 to 50 in good health and CMV-seronegative.

CDR3 amino acids: CASSPNEGGKGTEAFF. In nucleotides, the CDR3 is TGTGCCAGCTCACCTAATGAGGGAGGCAAGGGCACTGAAGCTTTCTTT. This chain joins TRBV18 and TRBJ1-1; D is ambiguous. Germline values: CDR1 KGHSH, CDR2 LQKENI. CDR3 length: 16 residues. Deletions cut 3 bases from V and 4 bases from J, with 18 bases between.